This T cell receptor (beta chain) was obtained from a study of T cell responses to AZD1222 COVID-19 vaccine (dated by TCRdb to the early 2020s). Context from the whole study: AZD1222 recipients given second doses at about 4 weeks or at about 12 weeks were pooled, since spike-specific TCR depth and breadth were not found to differ between the two schedules. TCR sequencing covered roughly 230 trial participants: 200 to 210 given two doses of AZD1222 and about 26 given two doses of MenACWY control vaccine. Trial participants were enrolled by age into subgroups of 18-55, 56-69 and 70-plus years, and approximately 150, 30 and 60 TCR-sequenced participants, respectively, were included in these subgroups.

The study at large found these results: Participants were mostly white British, with more females than males. The authors suggested clonal diversity may have been underestimated. After two AZD1222 doses, spike-specific TCR breadth and depth were significantly higher than at day 0 and than in MenACWY recipients. Reportedly, almost half of the unique spike-specific TCRs recognized epitopes lying outside the regions that are mutated in the B.1.351 and B.1.1.7 variants. Only 5 to 7 AZD1222 recipients were SARS-CoV-2 seropositive at baseline, limiting conclusions about previously exposed vaccinees. In the small 56-69-year group, the increase in depth fell short of significance, most likely because of low power. Because no day 14 peak-response samples were available, repertoires were characterized only after the peak T cell response. CD4 TCRs associated with the vaccine covered the entire spike protein, and the dominant responses were in regions 160-218 and 743-854.

Points on this clone: The antigen it binds to is not known. No much larger clone exists at a distance of one base, and base qualities are not known.

The CDR3 has 15 amino acids, counting the end cysteine and phenylalanine. CDR3 DNA only is kept here, 45 bases in frame from base 1. After removal of 3 bases from V and 7 bases from J, the junction retains 6 bases not matched to a gene. Per the germline V gene (reference sequence), MNHEY is the CDR1 and SMNVEV is the CDR2. The CDR3 regions of human TCRbeta chains were analyzed by immunosequencing. The paper's processing steps were these. Repertoire TCRs were checked for matches against a reference library of SARS-CoV-2-specific TCRs that had been generated using the MIRA antigen-specificity platform. Breadth was defined as the fraction of unique TCRs that were SARS-CoV-2-associated, and depth was defined as the fraction of total T cells that were SARS-CoV-2-associated. Using the MIRA data, each spike-specific TCR was mapped to the spike region that the TCR reacts to and placed in a CD4 or CD8 class. Log10-transformed breadth and depth values were compared by one-way ANOVA with Sidak's multiple comparisons tests. Held by TCRdb, this immuneACCESS table contains in-frame sequences only and omits some clones. Under half of the omission traces to an unresolved V gene where checked; the cause of the rest is unknown. Clonal size and the V and J genes are those of that table, whereas D and trimming came from the DNA. For this sample the table gives 80,000 or so clones, of which roughly 85% were detected only once. The leading ten clones occupy 1.5% of the sample.

The time point label here, explained by the study, means: baseline before first vaccination. Samples from vaccinated people were obtained from the UK trials COV001 and COV002, which included a single-blind randomized controlled phase 2/3 trial of AZD1222 (ChAdOx1 nCoV-19) in healthy adults. For TCRbeta chain sequencing, PBMC samples from trial participants were taken at day 0 and at day 28 after the second dose. The specimen was peripheral blood, collected on day 0 of AZD1222 vaccination. The chain employs TRBV27 and TRBJ1-2; TRBD1 aligns with 12 central bases. This clonotype originated in an adult in good health. The CDR3 reads as follows: CASSFWPGQGAGYTF. The DNA sequence is as follows: TGTGCCAGCAGTTTCTGGCCGGGACAGGGGGCTGGCTACACCTTC.